Listed below are T cell receptor beta chains from one sample, sequenced in a study of spatial heterogeneity in lung cancer. TCRdb passed the 5' RACE reads through MiXCR, listing each CDR3 protein once. The data hold 40,000 or so distinct CDR3 sequences, with about 5% observed a single time. The input for sequencing was PBMCs, taken at surgery. These receptors all stem from a female donor with early-stage non-small cell lung cancer. Each CDR3 is given with its conserved first and last residue.

>TRBV14
CASSIHLNTEAFF
>TRBV19
CASSMRGQRINQPQHF
>TRBV12-3/TRBV12-4
CASSVDRTNEQFF
>TRBV7-6
CASSFGKYTEAFF
>TRBV21-1
CASGTGKSNQPQHF
>TRBV7-8
CASSSGTVSNQPQHF
>TRBV2
CASTREENYGYTF
>TRBV5-1
CASSLEPLGTVTYEQYF
>TRBV2
CASSRDRGSGTEAFF
>TRBV30
CAWRVAGKRVAGELFF
>TRBV9
CASSVGPIGYGYF
>TRBV18
CASSPVNQSGYTF
>TRBV13
CASSFLRSGGADTQYF
>TRBV12-5
CASGLALGRLAQEQFF
>TRBV2
CASIGGLSYEQYF
>TRBV27
CASSQGGAAYEQYF
>TRBV11-3
CASSLGLAGGRHNEQFF
>TRBV28
CASSLRGRAYEQYF
>TRBV6-2/TRBV6-3
CASSYAREAFF
>TRBV24-1
CATADSADTQYF
>TRBV30
CAWSVRGWPYF
>TRBV4-1
CASSQPQRGSTDTQYF
>TRBV12-5
CASGLSAGSSEQYF
>TRBV29-1
CSVGPTGGRNIQYF
>TRBV9
CASKGATNEKLFF
>TRBV11-1
CASSLVQNTYEQYF
>TRBV9
CASSVRAQGDEQFF
>TRBV5-6
CASSPGLFLDYGYTF
>TRBV3-1
CASSQRESEAFF
>TRBV2
CASSVGGERTDTQYF
>TRBV19
CASSSRSSYNSPLHF
>TRBV12-3/TRBV12-4
CASSSGRGRLNEQFF
>TRBV7-8
CASSLVSGRSGPAFF
>TRBV7-3
CASSPRGGGNTEAFF
>TRBV2
CASSERGRGTKNIQYF
>TRBV12-5
CASGLTGGQPQHF
>TRBV4-1
CASSQGPGTGADQPQHF
>TRBV11-3
CASSFRQGDEQFF
>TRBV20-1
CSASSGQGFDKPQHF
>TRBV11-2
CASSYPTGYQETQYF
>TRBV5-1
CASSLIQGGGYNEQFF
>TRBV25-1
CASSPRTGRGTYEQYF
>TRBV6-6
CASNHGFGSYEQYF
>TRBV7-8
CASSSDGDTQYF
>TRBV6-5
CASTTPSRAGGYTF
>TRBV12-3/TRBV12-4
CASSFEGNTGELFF
>TRBV19
CASPSGTGPGANVLTF
>TRBV15
CATSMGLAGVETQYF
>TRBV5-1
CASSPSQRGYNEQFF
>TRBV14
CASSLMGGGKYNEQFF
>TRBV5-1
CASSSDRGQTQYF
>TRBV11-2
CASSPRARQGDGYTF
>TRBV3-1
CASSQRVGNIQYF
>TRBV5-4
CASSSETGETQYF
>TRBV2
CASSPIAAGGIQYF
>TRBV20-1
CSASLRGAEKLFF
>TRBV10-3
CAIKGGIGTDTQYF
>TRBV6-5
CASSYTPNTEAFF
>TRBV4-3
CASSQASWGAGNIQYF
>TRBV28
CASSFIGQGLEKLFF